Reported below is one T cell receptor beta chain. This sample was taken from a study of blood T cell repertoires in COVID-19. Whole-study context: T cells, B-cell-depleted T cells, or PBMCs supplied cDNA or gDNA.

Trimming left V 0 bases short and J 4 bases short, with 9 bases between. The CDR3 runs to 15 residues. Germline V gene sequence: CDR1 SGHAT, CDR2 FQNNGV. In the original processing: Nucleated cell number was recorded as an estimate derived from reference gene primer amplification. This table comes from immunoSEQ multiplex PCR, and its TCRdb copy is limited to in-frame clones, with some not included. The DNA gave D and trimming, while V, J and clone size come from that table. The sample holds hundreds of thousands of clones, around 89% seen once. What the recovered Cohort 3 donors had was two negative PCRs, clearance, or symptom resolution.

The rearrangement links TRBV11-2 to TRBJ2-2; D unresolved. The sequence was collected from a man aged 35-49 years who had recovered from COVID-19. Sequencing was performed on PBMCs or T cells enriched from blood (not recorded which). DNA of the CDR3: TGTGCCAGCAGCTTAGAAGTCTGGGCCACCGGGGAGCTGTTTTTT. The encoded protein is CASSLEVWATGELFF.